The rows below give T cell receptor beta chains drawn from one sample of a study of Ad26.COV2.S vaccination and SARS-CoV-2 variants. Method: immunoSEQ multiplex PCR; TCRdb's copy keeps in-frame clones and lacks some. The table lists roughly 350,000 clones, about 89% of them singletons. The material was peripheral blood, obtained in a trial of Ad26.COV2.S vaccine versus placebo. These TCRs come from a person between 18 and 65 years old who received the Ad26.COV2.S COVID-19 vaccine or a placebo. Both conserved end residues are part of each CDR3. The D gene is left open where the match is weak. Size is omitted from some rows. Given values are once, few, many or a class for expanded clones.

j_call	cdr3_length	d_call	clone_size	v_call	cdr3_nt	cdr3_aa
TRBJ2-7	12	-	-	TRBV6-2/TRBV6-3	TGTGCCAGCAGTTACACCACCTACGAGCAGTACTTC	CASSYTTYEQYF
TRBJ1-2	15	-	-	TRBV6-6	TGTGCCAGCAGTTCCGAGGGGGGCGCGAGGTCTGGCTACACCTTC	CASSSEGGARSGYTF
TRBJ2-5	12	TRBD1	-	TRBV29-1	TGCAGCGTGGACAGGGGCGGAGAGACCCAGTACTTC	CSVDRGGETQYF
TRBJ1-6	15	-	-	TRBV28	TGTGCCAGCAGTTTAGAACAGGAATATAATTCACCCCTCCACTTT	CASSLEQEYNSPLHF
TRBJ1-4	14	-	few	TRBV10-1	TGCGCCAGCAGTGAGTCGGGCAGCTATGAAAAACTGTTTTTT	CASSESGSYEKLFF
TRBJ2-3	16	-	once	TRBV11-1	TGTGCCAGCAGCTACCCGACAGCCGGACTGAAGGATACGCAGTATTTT	CASSYPTAGLKDTQYF
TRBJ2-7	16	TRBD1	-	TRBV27	TGTGCCAGCAGTCCCTCGACAGGGGAGGCTTTCTACGAGCAGTACTTC	CASSPSTGEAFYEQYF
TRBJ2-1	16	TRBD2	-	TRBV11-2	TGTGCCAGCAGCATAGCAGCGGGGAGCTCCTACAATGAGCAGTTCTTC	CASSIAAGSSYNEQFF
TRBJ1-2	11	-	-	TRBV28	TGTGCCAGCAGTTTATTTGAAGGCTACACCTTC	CASSLFEGYTF
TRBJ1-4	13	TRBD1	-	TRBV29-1	TGCAGCGTTGAAGGCAGGGGGGATGAAAAACTGTTTTTT	CSVEGRGDEKLFF
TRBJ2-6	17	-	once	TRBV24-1	TGTGCCACCAGTGATGATAAGCCGGGGTCTGGGGCCAACGTCCTGACTTTC	CATSDDKPGSGANVLTF
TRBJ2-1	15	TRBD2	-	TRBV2	TGTGCCAGCATTACCGGGACTAGCGGGAGGGGTGAGCAGTTCTTC	CASITGTSGRGEQFF
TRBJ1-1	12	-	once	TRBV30	TGTGCCTGGAGACAAACGAACACTGAAGCTTTCTTT	CAWRQTNTEAFF
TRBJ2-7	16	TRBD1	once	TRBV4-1	TGCGCCAGCAGCCAACTCTCCGGCGGACAGGGCTACGAGCAGTACTTC	CASSQLSGGQGYEQYF
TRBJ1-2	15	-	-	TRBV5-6	TGTGCCAGCAGCTTGGCTAGATTCCCGAGCGATGGCTACACCTTC	CASSLARFPSDGYTF
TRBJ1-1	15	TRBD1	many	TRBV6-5	TGTGCCAGCAGTTACTATCCAGGGGGAAATACTGAAGCTTTCTTT	CASSYYPGGNTEAFF
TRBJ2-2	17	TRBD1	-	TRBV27	TGTGCCAGCAGTTTTCCCCTCGGACAGGGGGGGACCGGGGAGCTGTTTTTT	CASSFPLGQGGTGELFF
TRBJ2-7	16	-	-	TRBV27	TGTGCCAGCAGCCAACTTTCTTCTGGGAGGAGCGACGAGCAGTACTTC	CASSQLSSGRSDEQYF
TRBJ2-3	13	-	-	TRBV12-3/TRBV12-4	TGTGCCAGCAGTTTCGGAGACACAGATACGCAGTATTTT	CASSFGDTDTQYF
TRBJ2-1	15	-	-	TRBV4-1	TGCGCCAGCAGCCAAGGGGGGGAGTCCTACAATGAGCAGTTCTTC	CASSQGGESYNEQFF
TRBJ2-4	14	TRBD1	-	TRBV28	TGTGCCAGCAGTCAACAGGGGGGAAGGGACATTCAGTACTTC	CASSQQGGRDIQYF
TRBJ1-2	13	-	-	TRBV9	TGTGCCAGCAGAGGAAGCAGAGGCTATGGCTACACCTTC	CASRGSRGYGYTF
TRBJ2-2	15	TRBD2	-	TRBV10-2	TGCGCCAGCAGTGAGGCGAGCGGGAGGGCCGGGGAGCTGTTTTTT	CASSEASGRAGELFF